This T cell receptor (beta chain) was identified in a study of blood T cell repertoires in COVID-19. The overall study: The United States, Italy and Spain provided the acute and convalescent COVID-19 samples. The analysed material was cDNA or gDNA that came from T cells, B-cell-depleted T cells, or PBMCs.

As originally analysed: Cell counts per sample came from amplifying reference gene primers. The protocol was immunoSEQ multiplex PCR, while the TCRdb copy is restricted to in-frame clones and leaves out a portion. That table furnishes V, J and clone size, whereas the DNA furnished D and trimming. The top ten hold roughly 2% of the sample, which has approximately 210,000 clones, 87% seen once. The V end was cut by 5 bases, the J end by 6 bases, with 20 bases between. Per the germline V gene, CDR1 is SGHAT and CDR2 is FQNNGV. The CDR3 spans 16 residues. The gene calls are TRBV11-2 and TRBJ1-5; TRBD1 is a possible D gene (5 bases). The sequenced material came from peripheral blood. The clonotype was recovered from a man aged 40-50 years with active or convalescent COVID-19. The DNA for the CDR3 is TGTGCCAGCAGCCCCGGACACGGGGGTGGCCGTCAGCCCCAGCATTTT. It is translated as CASSPGHGGGRQPQHF.